This T cell receptor (beta chain) was identified in a study of early T cells in non-severe SARS-CoV-2 infection. Study summary: Alpha and beta chains were unpaired, from unsorted whole-blood bulk RNA. General study points: Matching with VDJdb favored anti-spike CD8 responses (missing private and CD4 specificities).

Concerning this clonotype: Its specificity is not known.

Germline assignment: CDR1 SQVTM and CDR2 ANQGSEA. The ends were cut back, 3 bases at V and 0 bases at J, with 12 bases in the middle. The CDR3 extends over 15 amino acids. MiXCR, applied by TCRdb to the 5' RACE reads, yields one record per CDR3 protein. The sample contains tens of thousands of distinct CDR3 sequences, around 9.1% of which appear only once. The clonotype comes from an adult who was a healthcare worker with PCR-confirmed SARS-CoV-2 infection or an uninfected control (not recorded which). Sequencing used whole blood, obtained at baseline. The V call is TRBV29-1, the J call TRBJ2-1; D tentatively reads TRBD1 or TRBD2 (5 bases each). CDR3 region: CSVDGDESSYNEQFF. In DNA, the CDR3 is TGCAGCGTTGATGGGGACGAGAGCTCCTACAATGAGCAGTTCTTC.